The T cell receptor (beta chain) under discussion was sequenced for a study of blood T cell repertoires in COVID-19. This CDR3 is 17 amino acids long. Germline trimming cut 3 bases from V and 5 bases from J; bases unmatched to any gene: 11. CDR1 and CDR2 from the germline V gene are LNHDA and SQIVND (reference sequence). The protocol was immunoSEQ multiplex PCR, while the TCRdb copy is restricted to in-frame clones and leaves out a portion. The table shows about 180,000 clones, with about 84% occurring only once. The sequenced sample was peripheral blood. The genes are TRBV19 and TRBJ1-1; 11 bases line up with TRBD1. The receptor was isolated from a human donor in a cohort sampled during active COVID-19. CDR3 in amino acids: CASSIIKAGTGGTEAFF. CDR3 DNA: TGTGCCAGTAGTATTATTAAGGCCGGGACAGGGGGTACTGAAGCTTTCTTT.